This is a list of T cell receptor beta chains from one sample in a study of Graves' ophthalmopathy and Graves' hyperthyroidism. In TCRdb, the multiplex PCR reads were re-called with MiXCR into one record per CDR3 protein. The sample lists roughly 400,000 distinct CDR3 sequences, around 18% occurring once. Sequencing was carried out using peripheral blood. The receptors stem from a woman between 18 and 29 years old with Graves' ophthalmopathy. The CDR3 runs from the conserved cysteine through the conserved F or W. The order of the fields is clone size, V gene, D gene, J gene, CDR3 protein, CDR3 DNA. The D gene is left open where the match is weak. The listing skips clone size in some rows; elsewhere it reads once, few, many or a size class.

many,TRBV7-2,-,TRBJ2-7,CASSKRLDPGAEQYF,TGTGCCAGCAGCAAACGACTAGATCCTGGAGCGGAGCAGTACTTC
few,TRBV5-1,TRBD1,TRBJ1-1,CASSPWDRGRSTEAFF,TGCGCCAGCAGCCCGTGGGATAGGGGGCGAAGCACTGAAGCTTTCTTT
-,TRBV12-3/TRBV12-4,TRBD1,TRBJ1-2,CASRTDRQNYGYTF,TGTGCCAGCAGGACGGACAGGCAAAACTATGGCTACACCTTC
many,TRBV7-3,TRBD2,TRBJ2-5,CASSFGLAGGGGTQYF,TGTGCCAGCAGCTTCGGACTAGCGGGGGGAGGGGGGACCCAGTACTTC
-,TRBV4-1,-,TRBJ1-5,CASSRGIRNQPQHF,TGCGCCAGCAGCCGAGGGATCCGCAATCAGCCCCAGCATTTT
many,TRBV2,-,TRBJ2-2,CASSDKTHTGELFF,TGTGCCAGCAGTGACAAGACTCACACCGGGGAGCTGTTTTTT
many,TRBV29-1,-,TRBJ2-7,CSVIQTGYYEQYF,TGCAGCGTTATCCAGACAGGATACTACGAGCAGTACTTC
many,TRBV30,-,TRBJ1-2,CAWRVANYGYTF,TGTGCCTGGAGGGTAGCTAACTATGGCTACACCTTC
many,TRBV27,-,TRBJ1-1,CASSGGFGNTEAFF,TGTGCCAGCAGCGGAGGGTTCGGGAACACTGAAGCTTTCTTT
many,TRBV28,-,TRBJ2-5,CASSFGQGAGGETQYF,TGTGCCAGCAGTTTTGGACAGGGCGCGGGGGGGGAGACCCAGTACTTC
many,TRBV28,-,TRBJ1-1,CASSTTGLQNTEAFF,TGTGCCAGCAGTACTACGGGACTGCAGAACACTGAAGCTTTCTTT
many,TRBV6-5,-,TRBJ2-5,CASSYSGRASETQYF,TGTGCCAGCAGTTACTCGGGCAGGGCCTCCGAGACCCAGTACTTC
many,TRBV28,-,TRBJ1-5,CASSLSGTRQPQHF,TGTGCCAGCAGTTTGAGCGGGACACGACAGCCCCAGCATTTT
many,TRBV2,-,TRBJ1-1,CASSEMGGSNTEAFF,TGTGCCAGCAGTGAAATGGGGGGCTCGAACACTGAAGCTTTCTTT